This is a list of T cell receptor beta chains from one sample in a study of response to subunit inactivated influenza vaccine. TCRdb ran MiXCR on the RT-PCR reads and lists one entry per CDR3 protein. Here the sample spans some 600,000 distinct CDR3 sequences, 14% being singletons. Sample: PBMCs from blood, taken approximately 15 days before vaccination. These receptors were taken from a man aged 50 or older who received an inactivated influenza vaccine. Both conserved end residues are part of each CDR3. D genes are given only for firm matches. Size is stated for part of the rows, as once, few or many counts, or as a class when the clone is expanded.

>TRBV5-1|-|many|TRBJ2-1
TGCGCCAGCAGCCCTGGCGAGCGGGTGCAGTTCTTC
CASSPGERVQFF
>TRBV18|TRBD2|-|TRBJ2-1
TGTGCCAGCTCCGGGACGGGGGGCAATGAGCAGTTCTTC
CASSGTGGNEQFF
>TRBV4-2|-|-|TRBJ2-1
TGTGCCAGCAGCCAAGAACGGGGTCAAGGGGGTGAGCAGTTCTTC
CASSQERGQGGEQFF
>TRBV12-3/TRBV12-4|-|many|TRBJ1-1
TGTGCCAGCAGCTTGGGGGACATGAACACTGAAGCTTTCTTT
CASSLGDMNTEAFF
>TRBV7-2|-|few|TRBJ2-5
TGTGCCAGCAGCTTAGGATTTAGCCTGGGGGAGACCCAGTACTTC
CASSLGFSLGETQYF
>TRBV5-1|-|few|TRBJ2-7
TGCGCCAGCCGAGAGGTCGGGAGCTCCTACGAGCAGTACTTC
CASREVGSSYEQYF
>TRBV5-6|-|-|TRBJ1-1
TGTGCCAGCACCTTCTCCAACACTGAAGCTTTCTTT
CASTFSNTEAFF
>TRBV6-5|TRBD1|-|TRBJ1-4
TGTGCCAGCAGTTACGGGACAGGGGGGAATGAAAAACTGTTTTTT
CASSYGTGGNEKLFF
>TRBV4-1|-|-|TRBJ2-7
TGCGCCAGCAGCCAAGTCCAGGGCTCCTACGAGCAGTACTTC
CASSQVQGSYEQYF
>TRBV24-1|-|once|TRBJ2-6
TGTGCCACCAGAGTGGTGCAGGGATCAGGGGCCAACGTCCTGACTTTC
CATRVVQGSGANVLTF
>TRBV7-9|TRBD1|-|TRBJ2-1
TGTGCCAGCAGCCTCGGCCCACAGGGGGGTGAGCAGTTCTTC
CASSLGPQGGEQFF
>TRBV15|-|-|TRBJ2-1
TGTGCCACCAGCAGAGGGCCCAACAATGAGCAGTTCTTC
CATSRGPNNEQFF
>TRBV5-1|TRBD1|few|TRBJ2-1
TGCGCCAGCAGCCCGGGACAGGGGGCCCACAATGAGCAGTTCTTC
CASSPGQGAHNEQFF
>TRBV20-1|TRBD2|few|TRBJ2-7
TGCAGTGCTATAAGCGGGAGCCACTCCTACGAGCAGTACTTC
CSAISGSHSYEQYF